The 19 T cell receptor beta chains reported below all come from one sample, sequenced in a study of blood T cells in healthy people across ages. Through a sample-barcoded 5' primer and a J-beta primer mix, a second PCR was run for roughly 7 to 11 cycles. TCRdb called the 5' RACE reads again in MiXCR, with one record for every CDR3 protein. The sample has over 600,000 distinct CDR3 sequences, approximately 60% seen once. Material: blood. All receptors derive from a man aged 40-49 years in good health.

J is TRBJ2-5 and V is TRBV4-1; D call uncertain. Between the trimmed V and J ends, which lost 1 base and 5 bases, there was a span of 11 bases. CDR1 and CDR2 (germline): MGHRA, YSYEKL. This CDR3 comprises 14 residues. The CDR3 DNA reads TGCGCCAGCAGCCAAGTTGGTATTACGGAGACCCAGTACTTC. It specifies CASSQVGITETQYF.

The chain has TRBV5-6 and TRBJ1-2; TRBD1 agrees at 8 bases. The CDR3 is 14 amino acids. Unmatched junction bases numbered 3, after V lost 3 bases and J lost 2 bases. The germline V gene has CDR1 SGHDT and CDR2 YYEEEE. This CDR3 is CASSSRGQNYGYTF. As DNA, the CDR3 is TGTGCCAGCAGCTCCAGGGGGCAGAACTATGGCTACACCTTC. Looking up the rest from reference TRBV5-6 and TRBJ1-2 gives the full variable domain: DAGVTQSPTHLIKTRGQQVTLRCSPKSGHDTVSWYQQALGQGPQFIFQYYEEEERQRGNFPDRFSGHQFPNYSSELNVNALLLGDSALYLCASSSRGQNYGYTFGSGTRLTVV.

The sample holds a few counts of this clonotype. The CDR3 protein is CASSILTSGQETQYF. CDR3 DNA: TGCGCCAGCAGCATTTTGACTAGCGGGCAAGAGACCCAGTACTTC. The V gene is TRBV5-1, the J gene TRBJ2-5; TRBD2 matches 10 bases. After removal of 4 bases from V and 2 bases from J, the junction contained 5 bases not matched to a gene. CDR1 is SGHRS, CDR2 YFSETQ, per germline. The CDR3 has 15 amino acids.

This rearrangement joins TRBV10-3 to TRBJ1-3; 8 nucleotides match TRBD1. There are 16 residues in the CDR3. Germline CDR1 ENHRY, CDR2 SYGVKD. J gave up 2 bases and V 1 base, and 4 bases lay outside the gene matches. The CDR3 region is CAISELDRVAGNTIYF. The CDR3 bases are TGTGCCATCAGTGAGTTGGACAGGGTCGCTGGAAACACCATATATTTT.

This clonotype was seen only a few times. This chain uses TRBV28 with TRBJ2-5, with 8 bases that match TRBD2. The germline V gene has CDR1 MDHEN and CDR2 SYDVKM. V lost 8 bases, J lost 1 base, and 6 bases stayed unmatched. The CDR3 has 14 amino acids. CDR3 sequence (DNA): TGTGCCAGCCTTAAGCGGGAGTCCCAAGAGACCCAGTACTTC. This sequence encodes CASLKRESQETQYF.

A remark on this clonotype: The junction departs from the called germline gene at one end, perhaps through a read error. The chain is built from TRBV20-1 and TRBJ2-3; TRBD2 is a possible D gene (6 bases). The length of the CDR3 is 15 residues. The V gene's germline CDR1 is DFQATT and CDR2 SNEGSKA (reference sequence). The CDR3 reads CSALIGETSTGTQYF. Here the CDR3 DNA reads TGCAGTGCTTTGATAGGTGAAACTAGCACAGGTACGCAGTATTTT.

The chain has TRBV12-5 and TRBJ2-3; 9 bases fit TRBD2. This CDR3 region has 13 residues. V trimming: 8 bases; J trimming: 3 bases; junction bases outside the gene matches: 3. Per the germline V gene, CDR1 is LGHNT and CDR2 is FRNRAP. The CDR3 spells CASQAGGTDTQYF. CDR3 DNA sequence: TGTGCTAGTCAAGCGGGGGGTACAGATACGCAGTATTTT.

V usage is TRBV7-8 and J usage is TRBJ1-2; D possibly corresponds to TRBD1 (6 bases). Deletions cut 5 bases from V and 4 bases from J, with 17 bases between. Per germline, CDR1 SGHVS and CDR2 FQNEAQ. This CDR3 is 15 amino acids long. The CDR3 spells CASSPGTSWSYGYTF. CDR3 DNA: TGTGCCAGCAGCCCGGGGACATCCTGGAGCTATGGCTACACCTTC.

This chain joins TRBV20-1 and TRBJ1-5; 9 nucleotides line up with TRBD1. The trim removed 5 bases at V and 5 bases at J, leaving 19 bases unmatched. CDR1 is DFQATT and CDR2 is SNEGSKA in the germline V gene (reference sequence). The CDR3 is 18 amino acids. This CDR3 reads CSAPTIDRDRVLDQPQHF. DNA for the CDR3: TGCAGTGCTCCGACCATAGACCGGGACAGGGTTCTCGATCAGCCCCAGCATTTT.

The chain joins TRBV5-1 to TRBJ2-1; 9 bases fit TRBD1. The CDR3 has 14 residues. V was clipped by 4 bases and J by 9 bases; unmatched bases: 8. CDR1 is SGHRS, CDR2 YFSETQ, per germline. This chain's CDR3 is CASSARTGEGEQFF. CDR3 in DNA: TGCGCCAGCAGCGCGCGGACAGGGGAGGGTGAGCAGTTCTTC.

The chain combines TRBV12-3 or TRBV12-4 with TRBJ1-6, with 10 bases that match TRBD1. CDR3 length: 16 amino acids. J was trimmed by 4 bases and V by 6 bases; bases with no gene match: 6. CDR3 nucleotide sequence: TGTGCCAGCAGCCTGGGACAGGGGTTTTATAATTCACCCCTCCACTTT. Translating gives CASSLGQGFYNSPLHF.

The V gene is TRBV7-9, the J gene TRBJ1-6; 8 bases fit TRBD1. This CDR3 is built from 18 residues. The V segment lost 5 bases and the J segment 8 bases; nucleotides outside the gene matches: 17. Germline V gene data show CDR1 as SEHNR and CDR2 as FQNEAQ (reference sequence). The chain's CDR3 is CASSQPPGTGKSDSPLHF. CDR3 DNA sequence: TGTGCCAGCAGCCAACCTCCAGGGACAGGAAAGTCTGATTCACCCCTCCACTTT. Filled out from reference TRBV7-9 and TRBJ1-6, the complete variable domain reads DTGVSQNPRHKITKRGQNVTFRCDPISEHNRLYWYRQTLGQGPEFLTYFQNEAQLEKSRLLSDRFSAERPKGSFSTLEIQRTEQGDSAMYLCASSQPPGTGKSDSPLHFGNGTRLTVT.

V is TRBV6-2 or TRBV6-3 and J is TRBJ2-3; 7 nucleotides agree with TRBD2. Per the germline V gene, CDR1 is MNHEY and CDR2 is SVGEGT. This CDR3 region has 15 residues. After removal of 7 bases from V and 3 bases from J, the junction contained 10 bases not matched to a gene. This chain's CDR3 is CASINSGIGTDTQYF. The CDR3 bases are TGTGCCAGCATTAACAGCGGGATTGGGACAGATACGCAGTATTTT.

This chain links TRBV3-1 with TRBJ2-5, with D unclear. This CDR3 has 16 amino acids. CDR1 is LGHDT, CDR2 YNNKEL, per germline (reference sequence). V was trimmed by 1 base and J by 7 bases, leaving 19 bases between them. The CDR3 region is CASSQVMGYSGGTQYF. For the CDR3, the DNA is TGTGCCAGCAGCCAAGTAATGGGGTACTCTGGCGGGACCCAGTACTTC.

This clonotype has more than one count but fewer than ten. The chain employs TRBV12-3 or TRBV12-4 and TRBJ2-7; D gene ambiguous. CDR3 length: 16 residues. V was pared by 3 bases and J by 7 bases, with 22 bases between. Here the CDR3 reads CASSFAGRTDANEQYF. The CDR3, as DNA: TGTGCCAGCAGTTTCGCCGGTCGTACTGACGCCAATGAGCAGTACTTC.

This clonotype was found a few times. This rearrangement joins TRBV4-3 to TRBJ2-3; no clear D gene. Germline values: CDR1 LGHNA, CDR2 YSLEER. Trimming stripped 3 bases from V and 6 bases from J, with 13 bases between. This CDR3 is built from 14 residues. CDR3 nucleotide sequence: TGCGCCAGCAGCCAGGTGGTATACACGGATACGCAGTATTTT. It codes for CASSQVVYTDTQYF.

This clonotype turned up a few times. This chain links TRBV7-2 with TRBJ2-5; D remains ambiguous. V shed 5 bases and J shed 3 bases, with 10 bases lying between them. CDR3 size: 13 residues. Germline CDR1 and CDR2: SGHTA and FQGNSA. The CDR3 DNA sequence: TGTGCCAGCAGCCGTGCCCCGGAAGAGACCCAGTACTTC. Its protein is CASSRAPEETQYF.

With regard to this clonotype: One junction end disagrees with the germline gene, perhaps due to a read error. The V gene is TRBV12-3 or TRBV12-4, the J gene TRBJ2-3, with 7 bases aligning to TRBD2. This CDR3 comprises 15 residues. CDR3 loop: CTSSLGGGDTDTQYF. The CDR3 DNA is TGTACCAGCAGTCTGGGCGGGGGAGACACAGATACGCAGTATTTT.

V usage is TRBV3-1 and J usage is TRBJ2-5; D is uncertain. The CDR3 runs 15 residues. Per germline, CDR1 LGHDT and CDR2 YNNKEL (reference sequence). V gave up 0 bases and J gave up 2 bases, with 10 bases separating them. CDR3 protein: CASSQDSLAQETQYF. The DNA of the CDR3 is TGTGCCAGCAGCCAAGATAGCTTAGCACAAGAGACCCAGTACTTC.